This TCR beta chain was obtained from a study of cytomegalovirus exposure and HLA in healthy donors. Whole-study findings and limits: Associated with cytomegalovirus, according to the listing, were 150 to 200 TCR beta chains.

There are 14 residues in the CDR3. With V trimmed by 6 bases and J by 6 bases, 5 bases remained unmatched. Germline values: CDR1 SGHAT, CDR2 FQDESV (reference sequence). In regard to this clone: Its cognate antigen is unknown.

Assay used: immunoSEQ multiplex PCR; TCRdb lists only in-frame clones, some missing. The repertoire holds approximately 70,000 clones, with over 90% as singletons. The chain uses TRBV11-1 and TRBJ1-4; TRBD1 matches at 9 bases. The clonotype originates from a woman between 18 and 29 years old in good health and CMV-seropositive. The sample taken for sequencing was PBMCs. CDR3 loop: CASRSGTGHEKLFF. CDR3 coding DNA: TGTGCCAGCAGATCCGGGACAGGGCATGAAAAACTGTTTTTT.